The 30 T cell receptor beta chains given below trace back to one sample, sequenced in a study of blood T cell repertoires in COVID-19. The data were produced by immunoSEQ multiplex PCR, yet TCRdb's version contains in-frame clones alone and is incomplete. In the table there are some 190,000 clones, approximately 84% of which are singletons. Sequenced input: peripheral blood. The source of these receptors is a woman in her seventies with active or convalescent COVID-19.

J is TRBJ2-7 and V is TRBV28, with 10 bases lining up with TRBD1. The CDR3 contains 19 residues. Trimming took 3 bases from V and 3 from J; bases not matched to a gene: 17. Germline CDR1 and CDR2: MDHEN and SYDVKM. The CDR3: CASSFKGPRRTGGFYEQYF. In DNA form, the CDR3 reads TGTGCCAGCAGTTTTAAGGGTCCCAGGCGGACAGGGGGGTTCTACGAGCAGTACTTC. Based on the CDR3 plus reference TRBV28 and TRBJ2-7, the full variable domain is DVKVTQSSRYLVKRTGEKVFLECVQDMDHENMFWYRQDPGLGLRLIYFSYDVKMKEKGDIPEGYSVSREKKERFSLILESASTNQTSMYLCASSFKGPRRTGGFYEQYFGPGTRLTVT.

The CDR3 loop reads CASSLVQNQPQHF. The CDR3 region has the DNA TGTGCCAGCAGCTTAGTTCAGAATCAGCCCCAGCATTTT. The chain links TRBV7-8 to TRBJ1-5; no definite D call. V lost 1 base, J lost 4 bases, and 5 bases lay in between. The CDR3 loop spans 13 amino acids. Germline lookup yields CDR1 SGHVS and CDR2 FQNEAQ.

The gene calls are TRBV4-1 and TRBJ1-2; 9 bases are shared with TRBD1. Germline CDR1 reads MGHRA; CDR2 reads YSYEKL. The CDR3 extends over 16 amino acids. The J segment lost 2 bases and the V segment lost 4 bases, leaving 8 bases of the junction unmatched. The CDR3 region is CASSPDRGSINYGYTF. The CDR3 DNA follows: TGCGCCAGCAGCCCAGACAGGGGGAGTATCAACTATGGCTACACCTTC.

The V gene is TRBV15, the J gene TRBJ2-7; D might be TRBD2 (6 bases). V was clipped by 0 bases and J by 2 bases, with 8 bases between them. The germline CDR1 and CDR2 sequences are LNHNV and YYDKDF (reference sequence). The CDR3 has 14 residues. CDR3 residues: CATSREAGTYEQYF. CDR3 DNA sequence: TGTGCCACCAGCAGAGAGGCGGGGACCTACGAGCAGTACTTC.

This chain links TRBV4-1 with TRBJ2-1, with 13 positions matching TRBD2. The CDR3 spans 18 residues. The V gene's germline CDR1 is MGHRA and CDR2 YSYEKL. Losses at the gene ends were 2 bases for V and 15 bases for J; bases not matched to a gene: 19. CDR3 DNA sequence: TGCGCCAGCAGCCAATCAGTCTTCGGGACTAGCGGGACGGCAAGAGGGTTCTTC. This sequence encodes CASSQSVFGTSGTARGFF.

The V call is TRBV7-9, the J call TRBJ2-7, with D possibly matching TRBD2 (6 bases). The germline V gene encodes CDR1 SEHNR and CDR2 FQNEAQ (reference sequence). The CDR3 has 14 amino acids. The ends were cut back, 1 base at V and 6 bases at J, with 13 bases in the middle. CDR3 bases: TGTGCCAGCAGCTTAGTGGCGGGATATTCCGAGCAGTACTTC. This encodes CASSLVAGYSEQYF.

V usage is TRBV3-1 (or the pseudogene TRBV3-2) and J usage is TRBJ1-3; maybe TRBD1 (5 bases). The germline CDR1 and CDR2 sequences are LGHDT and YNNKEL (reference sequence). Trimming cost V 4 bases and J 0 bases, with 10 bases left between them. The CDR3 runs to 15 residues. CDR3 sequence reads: CASSLPQGSGNTIYF. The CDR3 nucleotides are TGTGCCAGCAGCCTTCCTCAGGGCTCTGGAAACACCATATATTTT.

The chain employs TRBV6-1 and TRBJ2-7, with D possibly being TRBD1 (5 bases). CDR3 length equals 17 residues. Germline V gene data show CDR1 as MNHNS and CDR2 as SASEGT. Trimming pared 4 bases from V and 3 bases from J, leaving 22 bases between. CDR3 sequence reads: CASSAPATDAPIYEQYF. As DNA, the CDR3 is TGTGCCAGCAGTGCGCCTGCGACAGATGCCCCGATCTACGAGCAGTACTTC.

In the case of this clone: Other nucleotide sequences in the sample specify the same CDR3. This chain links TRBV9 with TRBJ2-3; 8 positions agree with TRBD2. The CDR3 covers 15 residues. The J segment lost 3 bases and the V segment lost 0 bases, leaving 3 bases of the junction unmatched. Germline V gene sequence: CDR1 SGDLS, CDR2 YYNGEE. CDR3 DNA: TGTGCCAGCAGCGTAGACGGGAGGGGGACAGATACGCAGTATTTT. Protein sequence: CASSVDGRGTDTQYF.

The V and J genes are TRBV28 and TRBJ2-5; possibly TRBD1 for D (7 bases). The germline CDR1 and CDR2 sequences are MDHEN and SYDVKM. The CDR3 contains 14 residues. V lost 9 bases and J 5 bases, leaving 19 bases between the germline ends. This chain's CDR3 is CASQGGGIQETQYF. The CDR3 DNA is TGTGCCAGTCAGGGGGGTGGTATCCAGGAGACCCAGTACTTC.

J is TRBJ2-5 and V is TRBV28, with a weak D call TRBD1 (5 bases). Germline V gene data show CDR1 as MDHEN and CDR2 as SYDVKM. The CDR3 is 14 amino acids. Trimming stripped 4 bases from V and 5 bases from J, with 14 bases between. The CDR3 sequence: CASSSQALRETQYF. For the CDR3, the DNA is TGTGCCAGCAGTTCACAGGCTCTCCGGGAGACCCAGTACTTC. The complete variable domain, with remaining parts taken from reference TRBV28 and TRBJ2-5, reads DVKVTQSSRYLVKRTGEKVFLECVQDMDHENMFWYRQDPGLGLRLIYFSYDVKMKEKGDIPEGYSVSREKKERFSLILESASTNQTSMYLCASSSQALRETQYFGPGTRLLVL.

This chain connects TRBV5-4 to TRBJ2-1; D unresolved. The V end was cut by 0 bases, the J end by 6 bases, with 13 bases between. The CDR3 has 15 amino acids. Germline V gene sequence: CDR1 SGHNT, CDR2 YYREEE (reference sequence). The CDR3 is CASSLVGSKANEQFF. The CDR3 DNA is TGTGCCAGCAGCTTGGTGGGCTCTAAAGCCAATGAGCAGTTCTTC.

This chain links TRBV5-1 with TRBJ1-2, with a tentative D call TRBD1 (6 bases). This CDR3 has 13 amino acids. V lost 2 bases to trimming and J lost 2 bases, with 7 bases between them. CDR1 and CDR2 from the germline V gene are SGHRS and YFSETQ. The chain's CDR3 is CASSLGQNYGYTF. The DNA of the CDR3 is TGCGCCAGCAGCTTAGGACAGAACTATGGCTACACCTTC.

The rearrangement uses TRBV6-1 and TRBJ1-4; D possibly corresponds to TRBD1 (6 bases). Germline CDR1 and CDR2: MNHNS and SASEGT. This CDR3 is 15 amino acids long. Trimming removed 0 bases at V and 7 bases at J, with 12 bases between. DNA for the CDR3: TGTGCCAGCAGTGAAGCGGTCGGACAGTTTGAAAAACTGTTTTTT. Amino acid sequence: CASSEAVGQFEKLFF.

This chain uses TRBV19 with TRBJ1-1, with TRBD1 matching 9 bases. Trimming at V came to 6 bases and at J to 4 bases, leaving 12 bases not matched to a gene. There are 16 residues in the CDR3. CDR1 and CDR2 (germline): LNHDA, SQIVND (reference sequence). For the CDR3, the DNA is TGTGCCAGTAGACACACAGGGGGCGCTTTTAGCACTGAAGCTTTCTTT. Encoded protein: CASRHTGGAFSTEAFF.

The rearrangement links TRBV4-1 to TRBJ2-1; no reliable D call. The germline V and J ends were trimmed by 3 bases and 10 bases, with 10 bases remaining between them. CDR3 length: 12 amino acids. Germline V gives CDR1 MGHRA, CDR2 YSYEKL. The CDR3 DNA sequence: TGCGCCAGCAGCCAGCCGGGTCCGGAGCAGTTCTTC. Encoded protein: CASSQPGPEQFF.

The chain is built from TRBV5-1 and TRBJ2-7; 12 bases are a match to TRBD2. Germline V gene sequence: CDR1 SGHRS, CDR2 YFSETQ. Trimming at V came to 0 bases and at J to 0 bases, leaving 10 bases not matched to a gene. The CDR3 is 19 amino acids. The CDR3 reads CASSLGGQRLAGVSYEQYF. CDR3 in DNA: TGCGCCAGCAGCTTGGGGGGACAGCGACTAGCGGGAGTCTCCTACGAGCAGTACTTC.

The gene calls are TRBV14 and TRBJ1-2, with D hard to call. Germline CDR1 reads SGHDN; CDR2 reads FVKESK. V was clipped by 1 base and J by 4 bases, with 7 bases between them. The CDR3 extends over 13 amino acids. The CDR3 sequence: CASSQVPFYGYTF. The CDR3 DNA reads TGTGCCAGCAGCCAAGTTCCGTTCTATGGCTACACCTTC.

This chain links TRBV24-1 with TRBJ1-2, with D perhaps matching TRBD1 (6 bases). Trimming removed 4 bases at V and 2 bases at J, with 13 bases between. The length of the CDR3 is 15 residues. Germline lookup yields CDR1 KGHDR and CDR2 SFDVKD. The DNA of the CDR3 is TGTGCCACCAGTGACCCCGGACAGCTCAACTATGGCTACACCTTC. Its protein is CATSDPGQLNYGYTF.

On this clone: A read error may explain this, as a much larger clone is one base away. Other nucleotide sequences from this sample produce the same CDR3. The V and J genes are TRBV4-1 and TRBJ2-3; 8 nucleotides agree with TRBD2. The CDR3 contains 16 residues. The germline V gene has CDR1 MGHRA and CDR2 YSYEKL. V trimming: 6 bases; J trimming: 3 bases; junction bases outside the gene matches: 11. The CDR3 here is CASSNREASGTDTQYF. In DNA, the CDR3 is TGCGCCAGCAGTAACCGGGAGGCTAGCGGGACAGATACGCAGTATTTT.

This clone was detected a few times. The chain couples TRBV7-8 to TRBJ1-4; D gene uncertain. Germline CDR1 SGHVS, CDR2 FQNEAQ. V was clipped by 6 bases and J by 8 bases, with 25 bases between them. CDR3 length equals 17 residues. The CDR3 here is CASRVGLYRGRREKLFF. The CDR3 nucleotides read TGTGCCAGCAGAGTTGGACTTTATAGAGGGAGGCGGGAAAAACTGTTTTTT.

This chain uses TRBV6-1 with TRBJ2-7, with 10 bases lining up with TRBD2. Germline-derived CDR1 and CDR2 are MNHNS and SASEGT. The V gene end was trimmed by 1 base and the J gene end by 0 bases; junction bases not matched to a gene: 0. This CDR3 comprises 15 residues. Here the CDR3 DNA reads TGTGCCAGCAGTGAAGGACTAGCGGGCTCCTACGAGCAGTACTTC. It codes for CASSEGLAGSYEQYF.

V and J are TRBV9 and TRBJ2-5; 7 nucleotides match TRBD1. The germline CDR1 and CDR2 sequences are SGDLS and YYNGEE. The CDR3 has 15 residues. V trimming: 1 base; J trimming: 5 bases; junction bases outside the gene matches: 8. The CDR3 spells CASSVLYRGAETQYF. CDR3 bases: TGTGCCAGCAGCGTATTGTACAGGGGAGCGGAGACCCAGTACTTC.

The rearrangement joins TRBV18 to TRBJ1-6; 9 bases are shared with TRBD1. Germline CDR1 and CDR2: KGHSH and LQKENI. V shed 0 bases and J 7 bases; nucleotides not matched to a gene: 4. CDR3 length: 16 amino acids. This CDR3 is CASSPPAGQGNSPLHF. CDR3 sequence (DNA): TGTGCCAGCTCACCACCGGCGGGACAGGGCAATTCACCCCTCCACTTT.

Here the CDR3 reads CASSLGSGKDTQYF. CDR3 DNA sequence: TGTGCCAGCAGCTTAGGGAGCGGGAAAGATACGCAGTATTTT. V usage is TRBV7-9 and J usage is TRBJ2-3; 7 nucleotides line up with TRBD2. Germline values: CDR1 SEHNR, CDR2 FQNEAQ (reference sequence). This CDR3 has 14 residues. With 1 base clipped from V and 5 bases from J, the junction kept 3 bases outside the gene matches.

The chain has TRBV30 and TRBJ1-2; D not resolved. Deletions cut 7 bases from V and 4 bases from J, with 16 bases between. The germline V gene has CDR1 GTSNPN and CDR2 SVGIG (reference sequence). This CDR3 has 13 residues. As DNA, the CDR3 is TGTGCCTCCACTGCAGCCACTAGCTATGGCTACACCTTC. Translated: CASTAATSYGYTF.

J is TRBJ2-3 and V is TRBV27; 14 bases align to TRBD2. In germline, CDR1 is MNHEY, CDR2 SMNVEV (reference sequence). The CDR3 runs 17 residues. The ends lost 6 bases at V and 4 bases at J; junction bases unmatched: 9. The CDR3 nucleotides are TGTGCCAGCAGGGGGACTAGCGGGAGTCGAAAAGCAGATACGCAGTATTTT. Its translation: CASRGTSGSRKADTQYF.

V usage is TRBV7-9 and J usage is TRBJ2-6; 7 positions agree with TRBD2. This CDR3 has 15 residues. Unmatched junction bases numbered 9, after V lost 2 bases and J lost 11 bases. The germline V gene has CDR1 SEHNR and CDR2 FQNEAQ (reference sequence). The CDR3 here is CASSLTSVSRYVLTF. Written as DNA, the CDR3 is TGTGCCAGCAGCTTAACTAGCGTTTCCCGGTACGTCCTGACTTTC.

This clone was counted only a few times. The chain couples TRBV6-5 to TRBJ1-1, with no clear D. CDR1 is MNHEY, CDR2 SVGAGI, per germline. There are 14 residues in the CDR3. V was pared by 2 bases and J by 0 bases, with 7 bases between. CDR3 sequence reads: CASSYSPMNTEAFF. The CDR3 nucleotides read TGTGCCAGCAGTTACAGCCCAATGAACACTGAAGCTTTCTTT.

This CDR3 reads CASSYSLNRVGTEAFF. CDR3 nucleotides: TGTGCCAGCAGTTACTCGTTAAACAGGGTTGGGACTGAAGCTTTCTTT. The chain couples TRBV6-5 to TRBJ1-1; maybe TRBD1 (6 bases). V dropped 0 bases and J dropped 5 bases, with 16 bases sitting between them. Germline-derived CDR1 and CDR2 are MNHEY and SVGAGI. The CDR3 covers 16 residues.